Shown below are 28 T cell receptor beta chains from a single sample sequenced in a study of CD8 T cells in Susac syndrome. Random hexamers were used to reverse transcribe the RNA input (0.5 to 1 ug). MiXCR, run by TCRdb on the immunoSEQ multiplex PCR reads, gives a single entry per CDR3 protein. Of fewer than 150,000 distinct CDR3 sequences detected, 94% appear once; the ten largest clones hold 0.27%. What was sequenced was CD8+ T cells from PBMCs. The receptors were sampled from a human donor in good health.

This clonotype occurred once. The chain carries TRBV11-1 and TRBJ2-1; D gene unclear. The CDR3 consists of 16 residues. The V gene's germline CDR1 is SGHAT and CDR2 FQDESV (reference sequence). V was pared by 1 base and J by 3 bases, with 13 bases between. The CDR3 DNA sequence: TGTGCCAGCAGCTTAGTTCGCGGCTACCTCTACAATGAGCAGTTCTTC. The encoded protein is CASSLVRGYLYNEQFF. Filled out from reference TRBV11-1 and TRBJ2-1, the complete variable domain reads EAEVAQSPRYKITEKSQAVAFWCDPISGHATLYWYRQILGQGPELLVQFQDESVVDDSQLPKDRFSAERLKGVDSTLKIQPAELGDSAMYLCASSLVRGYLYNEQFFGPGTRLTVL.

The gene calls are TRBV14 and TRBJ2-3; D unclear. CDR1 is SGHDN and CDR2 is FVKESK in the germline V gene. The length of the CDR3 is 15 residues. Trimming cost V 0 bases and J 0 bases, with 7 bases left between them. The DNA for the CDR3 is TGTGCCAGCAGCCAAGATTCAACTAGCACAGATACGCAGTATTTT. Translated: CASSQDSTSTDTQYF.

The CDR3 sequence is CSARGTANYGYTF. DNA for the CDR3: TGCAGTGCTAGAGGGACGGCTAACTATGGCTACACCTTC. The chain has TRBV20-1 and TRBJ1-2; D gene uncertain. The CDR3 consists of 13 residues. The ends were cut back, 1 base at V and 0 bases at J, with 6 bases in the middle. Germline V gives CDR1 DFQATT, CDR2 SNEGSKA (reference sequence).

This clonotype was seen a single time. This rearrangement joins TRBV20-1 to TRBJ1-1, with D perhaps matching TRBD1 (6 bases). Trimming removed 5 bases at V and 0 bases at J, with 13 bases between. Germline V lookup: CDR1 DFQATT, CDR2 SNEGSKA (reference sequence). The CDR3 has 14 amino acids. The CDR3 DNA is TGCAGTGCTTTTAGCAGGGGTTTGAACACTGAAGCTTTCTTT. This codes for CSAFSRGLNTEAFF.

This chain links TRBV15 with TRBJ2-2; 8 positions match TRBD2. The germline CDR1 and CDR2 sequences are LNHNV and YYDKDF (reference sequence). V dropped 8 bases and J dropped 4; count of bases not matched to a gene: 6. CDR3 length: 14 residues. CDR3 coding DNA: TGTGCCACCGGAACCGGGACTAGCACCGGGGAGCTGTTTTTT. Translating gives CATGTGTSTGELFF.

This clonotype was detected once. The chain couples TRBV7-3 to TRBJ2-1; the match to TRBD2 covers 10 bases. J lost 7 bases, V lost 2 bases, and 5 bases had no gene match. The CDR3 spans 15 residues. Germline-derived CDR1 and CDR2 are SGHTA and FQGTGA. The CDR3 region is CASSLSASGRNEQFF. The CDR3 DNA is TGTGCCAGCAGCTTATCGGCTAGCGGGAGAAATGAGCAGTTCTTC. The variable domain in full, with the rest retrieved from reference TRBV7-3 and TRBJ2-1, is GAGVSQTPSNKVTEKGKYVELRCDPISGHTALYWYRQSLGQGPEFLIYFQGTGAADDSGLPNDRFFAVRPEGSVSTLKIQRTERGDSAVYLCASSLSASGRNEQFFGPGTRLTVL.

CDR3 DNA: TGTGCCAGCAGTTTAATACCGCAAGTCCACGAGCAGTACTTC. Residues: CASSLIPQVHEQYF. The chain combines TRBV27 with TRBJ2-7, with unresolved D. Trimming took 2 bases from V and 5 from J, leaving 13 bases between them. The CDR3 runs 14 residues. CDR1 is MNHEY and CDR2 is SMNVEV in the germline V gene (reference sequence).

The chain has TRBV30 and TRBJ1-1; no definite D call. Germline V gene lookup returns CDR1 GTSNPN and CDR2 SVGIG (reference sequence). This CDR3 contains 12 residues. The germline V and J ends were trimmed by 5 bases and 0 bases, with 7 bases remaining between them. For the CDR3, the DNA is TGTGCCTGGGACCAGCTGAACACTGAAGCTTTCTTT. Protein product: CAWDQLNTEAFF. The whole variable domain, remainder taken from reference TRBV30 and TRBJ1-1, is SQTIHQWPATLVQPVGSPLSLECTVEGTSNPNLYWYRQAAGRGLQLLFYSVGIGQISSEVPQNLSASRPQDRQFILSSKKLLLSDSGFYLCAWDQLNTEAFFGQGTRLTVV.

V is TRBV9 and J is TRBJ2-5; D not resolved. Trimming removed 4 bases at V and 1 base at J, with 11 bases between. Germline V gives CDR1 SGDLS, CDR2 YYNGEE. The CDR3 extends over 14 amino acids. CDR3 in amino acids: CASSYPDGQETQYF. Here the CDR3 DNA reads TGTGCCAGCAGCTACCCCGACGGCCAAGAGACCCAGTACTTC. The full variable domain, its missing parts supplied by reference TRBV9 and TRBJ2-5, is DSGVTQTPKHLITATGQRVTLRCSPRSGDLSVYWYQQSLDQGLQFLIQYYNGEERAKGNILERFSAQQFPDLHSELNLSSLELGDSALYFCASSYPDGQETQYFGPGTRLLVL.

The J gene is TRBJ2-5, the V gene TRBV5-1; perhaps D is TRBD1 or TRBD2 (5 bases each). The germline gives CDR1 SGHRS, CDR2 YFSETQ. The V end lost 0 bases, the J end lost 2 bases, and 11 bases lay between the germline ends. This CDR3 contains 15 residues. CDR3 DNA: TGCGCCAGCAGCTTGGCCTACGGGGCTCAAGAGACCCAGTACTTC. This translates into CASSLAYGAQETQYF.

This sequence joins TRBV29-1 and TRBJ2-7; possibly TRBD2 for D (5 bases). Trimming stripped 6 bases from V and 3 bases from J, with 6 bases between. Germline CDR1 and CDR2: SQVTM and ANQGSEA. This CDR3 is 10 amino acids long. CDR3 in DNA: TGCAGCGTACTAGACTACGAGCAGTACTTC. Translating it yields CSVLDYEQYF.

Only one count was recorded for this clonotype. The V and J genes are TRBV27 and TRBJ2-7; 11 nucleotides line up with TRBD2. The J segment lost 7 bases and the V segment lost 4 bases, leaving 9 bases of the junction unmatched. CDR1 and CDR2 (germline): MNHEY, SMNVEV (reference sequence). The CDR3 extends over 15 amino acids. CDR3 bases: TGTGCCAGCAGTTCTACTAGCGGGAGTTTGGGGGAGCAGTACTTC. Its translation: CASSSTSGSLGEQYF.

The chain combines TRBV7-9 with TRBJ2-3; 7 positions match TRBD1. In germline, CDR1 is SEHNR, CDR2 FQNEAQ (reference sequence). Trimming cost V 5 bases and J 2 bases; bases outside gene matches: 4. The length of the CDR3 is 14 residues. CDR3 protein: CASSQGQLTDTQYF. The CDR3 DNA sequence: TGTGCCAGCAGCCAGGGACAGCTCACAGATACGCAGTATTTT.

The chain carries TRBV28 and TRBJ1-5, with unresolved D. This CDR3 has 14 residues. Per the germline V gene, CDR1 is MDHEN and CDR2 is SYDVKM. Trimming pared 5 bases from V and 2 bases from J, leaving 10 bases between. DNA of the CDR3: TGTGCCAGCAGTGAAAGGGTTGGCAATCAGCCCCAGCATTTT. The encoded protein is CASSERVGNQPQHF.

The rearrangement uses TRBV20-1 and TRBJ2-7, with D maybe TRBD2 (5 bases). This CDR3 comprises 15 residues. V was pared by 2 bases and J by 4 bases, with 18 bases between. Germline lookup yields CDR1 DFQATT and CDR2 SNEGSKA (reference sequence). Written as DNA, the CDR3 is TGCAGTGCTAGATACCGGGGAGAGGTTCAGTACGAGCAGTACTTC. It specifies CSARYRGEVQYEQYF.

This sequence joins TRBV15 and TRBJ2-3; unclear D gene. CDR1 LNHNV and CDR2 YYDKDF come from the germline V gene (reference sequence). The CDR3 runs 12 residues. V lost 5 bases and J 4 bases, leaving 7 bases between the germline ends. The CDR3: CATSSLADTQYF. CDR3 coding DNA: TGTGCCACCAGCTCTTTGGCAGATACGCAGTATTTT. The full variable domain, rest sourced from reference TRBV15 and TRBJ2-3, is DAMVIQNPRYQVTQFGKPVTLSCSQTLNHNVMYWYQQKSSQAPKLLFHYYDKDFNNEADTPDNFQSRRPNTSFCFLDIRSPGLGDTAMYLCATSSLADTQYFGPGTRLTVL.

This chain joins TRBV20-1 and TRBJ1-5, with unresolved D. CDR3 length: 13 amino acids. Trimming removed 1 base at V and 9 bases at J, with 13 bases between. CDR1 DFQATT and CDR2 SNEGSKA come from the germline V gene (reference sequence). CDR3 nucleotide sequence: TGCAGTGCTAGAGTCGCCTCCCTTGGGCCCCAGCATTTT. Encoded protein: CSARVASLGPQHF.

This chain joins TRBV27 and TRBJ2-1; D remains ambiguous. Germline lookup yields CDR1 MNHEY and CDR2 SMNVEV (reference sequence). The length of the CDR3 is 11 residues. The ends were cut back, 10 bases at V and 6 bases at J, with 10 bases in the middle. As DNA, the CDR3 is TGTGCCACCTCGTATGGCAATGAGCAGTTCTTC. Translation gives CATSYGNEQFF.

In nucleotides, the CDR3 is TGTGCAAGTCGCCTAGGAGTCATTCCCATTTCCTACGAGCAGTACTTC. The encoded protein is CASRLGVIPISYEQYF. V usage is TRBV12-2 and J usage is TRBJ2-7. TRBV12-2 is annotated as a pseudogene. The CDR3 totals 16 residues.

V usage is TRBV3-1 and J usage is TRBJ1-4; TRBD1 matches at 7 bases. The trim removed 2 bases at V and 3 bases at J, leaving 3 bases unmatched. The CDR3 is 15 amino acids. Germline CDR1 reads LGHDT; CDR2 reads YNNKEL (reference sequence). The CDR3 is CASSQLGTANEKLFF. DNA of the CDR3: TGTGCCAGCAGCCAACTTGGGACAGCTAATGAAAAACTGTTTTTT.

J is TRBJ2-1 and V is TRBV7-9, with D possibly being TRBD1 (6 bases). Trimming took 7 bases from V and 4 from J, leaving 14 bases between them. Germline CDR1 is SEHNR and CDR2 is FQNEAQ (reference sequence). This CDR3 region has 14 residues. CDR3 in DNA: TGTGCCAGCACGACCGGGACACCTTACAATGAGCAGTTCTTC. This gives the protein CASTTGTPYNEQFF.

The CDR3 loop reads CASSLIGLAYEQYF. The CDR3 DNA reads TGTGCCAGCAGCTTAATAGGGCTAGCCTACGAGCAGTACTTC. The gene calls are TRBV7-9 and TRBJ2-7; D is unclear. Germline values: CDR1 SEHNR, CDR2 FQNEAQ (reference sequence). Trimming took 2 bases from V and 2 from J, leaving 10 bases between them. The CDR3 sequence is 14 residues long.

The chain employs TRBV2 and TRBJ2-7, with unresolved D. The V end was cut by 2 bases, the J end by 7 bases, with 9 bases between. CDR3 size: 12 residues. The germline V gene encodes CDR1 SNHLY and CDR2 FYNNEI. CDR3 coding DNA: TGTGCCAGCAGTGAATATTGGGCAGAGCAGTACTTC. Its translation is CASSEYWAEQYF.

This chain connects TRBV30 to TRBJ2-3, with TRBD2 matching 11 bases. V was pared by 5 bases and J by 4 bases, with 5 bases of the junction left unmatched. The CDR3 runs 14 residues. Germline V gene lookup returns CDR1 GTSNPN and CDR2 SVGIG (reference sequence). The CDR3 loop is CAWVTSGSADTQYF. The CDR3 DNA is TGTGCCTGGGTAACTAGCGGGAGTGCAGATACGCAGTATTTT.

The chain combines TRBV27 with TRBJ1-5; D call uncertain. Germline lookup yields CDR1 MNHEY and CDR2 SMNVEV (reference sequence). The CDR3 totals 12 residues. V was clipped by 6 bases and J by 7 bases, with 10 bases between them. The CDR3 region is CASSATNQPQHF. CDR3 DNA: TGTGCCAGCAGCGCCACAAACCAGCCCCAGCATTTT.

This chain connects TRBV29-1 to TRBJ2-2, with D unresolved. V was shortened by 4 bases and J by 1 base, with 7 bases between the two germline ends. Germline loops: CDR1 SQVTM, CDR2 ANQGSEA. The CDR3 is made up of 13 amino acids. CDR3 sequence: CSVVGKNTGELFF. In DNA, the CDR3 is TGCAGCGTTGTCGGAAAGAACACCGGGGAGCTGTTTTTT.

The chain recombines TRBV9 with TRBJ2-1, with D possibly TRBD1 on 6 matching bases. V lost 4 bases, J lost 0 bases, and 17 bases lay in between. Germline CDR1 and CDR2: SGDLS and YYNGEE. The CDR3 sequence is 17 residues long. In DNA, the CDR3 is TGTGCCAGCAGCCTACCGAGGGGGTCCCCCTCCTACAATGAGCAGTTCTTC. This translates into CASSLPRGSPSYNEQFF.

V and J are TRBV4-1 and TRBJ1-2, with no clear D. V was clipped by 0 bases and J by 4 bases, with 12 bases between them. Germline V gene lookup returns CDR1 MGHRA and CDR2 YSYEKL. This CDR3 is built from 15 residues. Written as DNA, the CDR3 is TGCGCCAGCAGCCAAGATCTGTGGAATAGCTATGGCTACACCTTC. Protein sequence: CASSQDLWNSYGYTF.